This TCR beta chain was found in a study of a mutant IDH1 vaccine in newly diagnosed glioma. Whole-study context: Vaccines began 4-6 weeks after radiotherapy alone, or with temozolomide cycles. Beforehand, treatment had been radiotherapy, temozolomide, or both; the majority received both.

The time point was: week 35, safety follow-up. In every dose of vaccine, 300 ug of mutant IDH1 20-mer peptide was given alongside topical imiquimod. Patients in the study were vaccinated eight times, receiving shots in weeks 1, 3, 5, 7, 11, 15, 19 and 23. As to this clone: The antigen is undetermined.

Repertoires were generated with immunoSEQ multiplex PCR, while TCRdb's copy carries only in-frame clones and drops some. Found here are some 61,000 clones, roughly 84% of them singletons; the top ten hold approximately 12%. V dropped 1 base and J dropped 8 bases, with 10 bases sitting between them. This CDR3 spans 13 amino acids. The germline gives CDR1 SGHRS, CDR2 YFSETQ. This TCR was sampled from a man aged 18 to 35 with glioma. The gene calls are TRBV5-1 and TRBJ2-1; the D gene is possibly TRBD2 (5 bases). The material sequenced was PBMCs, taken from a glioma patient whose treatment included an IDH1 peptide vaccine. CDR3 nucleotides: TGCGCCAGCAGCTTGAGAGGGTATGATGAGCAGTTCTTC. This encodes CASSLRGYDEQFF.